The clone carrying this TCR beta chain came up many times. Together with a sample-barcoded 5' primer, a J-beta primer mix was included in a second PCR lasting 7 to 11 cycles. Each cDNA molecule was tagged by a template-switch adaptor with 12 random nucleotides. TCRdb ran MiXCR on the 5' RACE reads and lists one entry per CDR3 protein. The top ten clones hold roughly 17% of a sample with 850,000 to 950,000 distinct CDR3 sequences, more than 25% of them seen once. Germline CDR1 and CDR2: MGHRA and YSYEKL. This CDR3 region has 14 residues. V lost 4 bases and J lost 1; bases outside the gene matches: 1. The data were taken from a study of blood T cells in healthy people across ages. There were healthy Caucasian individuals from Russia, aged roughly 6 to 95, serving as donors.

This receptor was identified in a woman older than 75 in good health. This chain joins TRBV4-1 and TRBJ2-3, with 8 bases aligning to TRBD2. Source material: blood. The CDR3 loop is CASSPTSGTDTQYF. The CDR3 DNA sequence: TGCGCCAGCAGCCCGACTAGCGGCACAGATACGCAGTATTTT.